The T cell receptor beta chain described here comes from a study of blood T cell repertoires in COVID-19. The wider study: PBMCs, B-cell-depleted T cells, or T cells provided the cDNA or gDNA that made up the material.

The V and J ends lost 4 bases and 6 bases, in that order; junction bases with no gene match: 2. From germline, CDR1 is SGHKS and CDR2 YYEKEE (reference sequence). CDR3 length: 13 amino acids. In terms of age and location, participants ranged from about 18 to 95 years and lived in about 25 US areas. Authors' analysis steps: Nucleated cell number was recorded as an estimate derived from reference gene primer amplification. Profiling relied on immunoSEQ multiplex PCR, and the TCRdb table lists in-frame clones only, not all of them. V and J calls and clone size are copied from that table; D and trimming were computed from the DNA. The profile covers around 430,000 clones, with approximately 87% appearing a single time and approximately 10% taken by the ten largest.

The source is a woman aged 45 to 65 who had recovered from COVID-19. The sequenced sample consisted of PBMCs or T cells enriched from blood (not recorded which). The rearrangement uses TRBV5-5 and TRBJ2-2; TRBD1 matches at 8 bases. This CDR3 is CASSLTGAGELFF. Written as DNA, the CDR3 is TGTGCCAGCAGCCTGACAGGGGCCGGGGAGCTGTTTTTT.